This T cell receptor beta chain is drawn from a study of blood T cells in healthy people across ages. The CDR3 length is 18 residues. V dropped 5 bases and J dropped 1; count of bases not matched to a gene: 8. Germline V gives CDR1 SGHTA, CDR2 FQGTGA. The second PCR ran roughly 7 to 12 cycles with a sample-barcoded 5' primer and J-beta primers. TCRdb fed the 5' RACE reads into MiXCR, producing one record per CDR3 protein. The data contain about 1.6 million distinct CDR3 sequences, roughly 32% of them singletons. The receptor's source is a woman younger than 45 in good health. The source material was blood. The gene calls are TRBV7-3 and TRBJ2-1; 13 bases align to TRBD2. The CDR3 is CASSLRLAGGGSYNEQFF. As DNA, the CDR3 is TGTGCCAGCAGCCTCCGACTAGCGGGAGGCGGATCCTACAATGAGCAGTTCTTC.